The 4 T cell receptor beta chains below were found in one sample sequenced in a study of T cell responses to AZD1222 COVID-19 vaccine. Generated by immunoSEQ multiplex PCR, the TCRdb table keeps only in-frame clones and is missing some. The table shows 120,000 or so clones, with roughly nine tenths occurring only once. The sequencing here drew on peripheral blood, taken on day 0 of AZD1222 vaccination. All receptors derive from an adult in good health.

The CDR3 nucleotides read TGTGCCAGCAGTTTGCGGACCCCGTACTCTGGAAACACCATATATTTT. Amino acid sequence: CASSLRTPYSGNTIYF. The chain is built from TRBV27 and TRBJ1-3; no reliable D call. This CDR3 has 16 residues. Trimming pared 3 bases from V and 0 bases from J, leaving 12 bases between. CDR1 is MNHEY and CDR2 is SMNVEV in the germline V gene (reference sequence).

J is TRBJ2-7 and V is TRBV29-1; 11 positions agree with TRBD1. CDR1 and CDR2 (germline): SQVTM, ANQGSEA. The CDR3 runs 14 residues. V shed 4 bases and J 7 bases; nucleotides not matched to a gene: 9. The CDR3 loop is CSVVSWTGGFEQYF. CDR3 DNA sequence: TGCAGCGTTGTATCATGGACAGGGGGCTTTGAGCAGTACTTC.

This chain connects TRBV6-4 to TRBJ1-1, with 9 bases lining up with TRBD1. Germline CDR1 MRHNA, CDR2 SNTAGT. The CDR3 spans 14 residues. The V gene end was trimmed by 5 bases and the J gene end by 11 bases; junction bases not matched to a gene: 12. CDR3 bases: TGTGCCAGCAGTCCCACCGGGACAGGGCCTGGGGCTTTCTTT. Residues: CASSPTGTGPGAFF.

In DNA, the CDR3 is TGTGCCCACTTTGAGATCAGGCAGAATAATGAAAAACTGTTTTTT. This codes for CAHFEIRQNNEKLFF. The rearrangement uses TRBV7-9 and TRBJ1-4; unclear D gene. Germline loops: CDR1 SEHNR, CDR2 FQNEAQ (reference sequence). The ends were cut back, 11 bases at V and 4 bases at J, with 20 bases in the middle. This CDR3 has 15 residues. The full variable domain, in which reference TRBV7-9 and TRBJ1-4 provide the parts outside the CDR3, is DTGVSQNPRHKITKRGQNVTFRCDPISEHNRLYWYRQTLGQGPEFLTYFQNEAQLEKSRLLSDRFSAERPKGSFSTLEIQRTEQGDSAMYLCAHFEIRQNNEKLFFGSGTQLSVL.